Listed below are T cell receptor beta chains from one sample, sequenced in a study of beta chain features in type 1 diabetes. The assay was immunoSEQ multiplex PCR, and TCRdb's table has in-frame clones only and misses some. This sample has 200,000 to 250,000 clones, with approximately 15% found just once. Sequenced: naive CD4+ T cells from blood. Receptors were obtained from a young man with type 1 diabetes. The CDR3 runs from the conserved cysteine through the conserved F or W. D genes are given only for firm matches. Clone sizes are given selectively: once, few, many, or a class where the clone is expanded.

J gene,CDR3 length,V gene,D gene,clone size,CDR3 protein,CDR3 DNA
TRBJ1-1,13,TRBV11-2,NA,NA,CASSSTEGTEAFF,TGTGCCAGCAGCTCGACCGAGGGTACTGAAGCTTTCTTT
TRBJ1-1,15,TRBV25-1,TRBD1,NA,CASTRTGSHSTEAFF,TGTGCCAGCACCAGGACAGGATCACATAGCACTGAAGCTTTCTTT
TRBJ2-7,13,TRBV27,NA,NA,CATSRGRAREQYF,TGTGCCACCTCTCGGGGTCGCGCGAGAGAGCAGTACTTC
TRBJ1-1,12,TRBV28,NA,NA,CASSSVPPEAFF,TGTGCCAGCAGTTCGGTCCCACCGGAAGCTTTCTTT
TRBJ2-1,15,TRBV27,NA,few,CASSLSPATGNEQFF,TGTGCCAGCAGTTTATCGCCGGCGACAGGCAATGAGCAGTTCTTC
TRBJ1-1,17,TRBV28,NA,NA,CASSLLMNRILNTEAFF,TGTGCCAGCAGTTTACTAATGAACAGAATACTGAACACTGAAGCTTTCTTT
TRBJ2-6,15,TRBV5-1,NA,few,CASSSQGSGANVLTF,TGCGCCAGCAGCAGCCAGGGCTCTGGGGCCAACGTCCTGACTTTC
TRBJ1-2,17,TRBV7-4,NA,NA,CASSLSGSRLANYGYTF,TGTGCCAGCAGCTTAAGCGGCAGCCGATTAGCTAACTATGGCTACACCTTC
TRBJ2-3,15,TRBV5-6,TRBD1,few,CASSFRDRSTDTQYF,TGTGCCAGCAGCTTCCGGGACAGAAGCACAGATACGCAGTATTTT
TRBJ2-2,15,TRBV11-2,TRBD2,NA,CASSLVAGGTGELFF,TGTGCCAGCAGCTTAGTAGCGGGAGGCACCGGGGAGCTGTTTTTT
TRBJ1-5,14,TRBV2,NA,few,CASSVGTFLQPQHF,TGTGCCAGCAGTGTTGGGACTTTCCTTCAGCCCCAGCATTTT
TRBJ2-6,15,TRBV7-7,NA,few,CASSPTGSGANVLTF,TGTGCTAGCAGCCCGACGGGCTCTGGGGCCAACGTCCTGACTTTC
TRBJ1-1,15,TRBV4-1,NA,NA,CASSQGGQLNTEAFF,TGCGCCAGCAGCCAAGGGGGGCAGTTGAACACTGAAGCTTTCTTT
TRBJ2-2,14,TRBV2,NA,few,CASSEAGRGGELFF,TGTGCCAGCAGTGAAGCAGGCAGGGGCGGGGAGCTGTTTTTT
TRBJ1-1,12,TRBV18,NA,few,CASSPQGFEAFF,TGTGCCAGCTCACCGCAGGGCTTTGAAGCTTTCTTT
TRBJ1-2,15,TRBV4-1,NA,NA,CASSRRPRDDYGYTF,TGCGCCAGCAGCCGTCGACCGCGGGATGACTATGGCTACACCTTC
TRBJ2-1,16,TRBV7-2,TRBD2,NA,CASSLAGTSGYNEQFF,TGTGCCAGCAGCTTAGCGGGGACTAGCGGCTACAATGAGCAGTTCTTC
TRBJ2-7,15,TRBV10-3,NA,NA,CAISDGLVTDYEQYF,TGTGCCATCAGTGACGGGTTGGTCACTGACTACGAGCAGTACTTC
TRBJ2-3,16,TRBV4-1,TRBD2,NA,CASSQEAGGNTDTQYF,TGCGCCAGCAGCCAAGAGGCGGGAGGTAACACAGATACGCAGTATTTT
TRBJ2-5,15,TRBV25-1,TRBD2,NA,CASSDDRDYEETQYF,TGTGCCAGCAGTGACGACCGGGACTACGAAGAGACCCAGTACTTC
TRBJ2-5,14,TRBV9,NA,NA,CASSVVGHQETQYF,TGTGCCAGCAGCGTAGTGGGGCACCAAGAGACCCAGTACTTC
TRBJ2-7,13,TRBV27,TRBD1,few,CASSTDRGYEQYF,TGTGCCAGCAGTACGGACAGGGGTTACGAGCAGTACTTC
TRBJ2-1,16,TRBV18,NA,NA,CASSLPRVGSYNEQFF,TGTGCCAGCTCACTGCCCAGGGTTGGATCCTACAATGAGCAGTTCTTC
TRBJ2-3,15,TRBV5-1,NA,once,CASSYGRPGVDTQYF,TGCGCCAGCAGCTACGGACGGCCGGGGGTGGATACGCAGTATTTT
TRBJ2-3,16,TRBV19,NA,few,CASSTNGGLPSGTQYF,TGTGCCAGTAGTACAAACGGTGGTCTCCCTTCCGGGACGCAGTATTTT
TRBJ1-2,15,TRBV5-6,NA,few,CASSLVAREGYGYTF,TGTGCCAGCAGCTTGGTGGCCAGGGAGGGCTATGGCTACACCTTC
TRBJ2-1,15,TRBV19,TRBD2,few,CASSIGLAVYNEQFF,TGTGCCAGTAGTATCGGACTAGCGGTATACAATGAGCAGTTCTTC